This is a list of T cell receptor beta chains from one sample in a study of glioma-infiltrating T cells. TCRdb re-analysed the multiplex PCR reads in MiXCR, keeping a single row per CDR3 protein. The table shows 150,000 or so distinct CDR3 sequences, with roughly two fifths occurring only once. Sequencing input: glioma tissue, nonneoplastic brain tissue, or PBMCs (not recorded which). All receptors derive from a human donor with low-grade glioma or glioblastoma, undergoing nonglioma brain surgery, or in good health (not recorded which). CDR3s include the opening cysteine and the closing phenylalanine or tryptophan.

length	V	J	CDR3
14	TRBV6-1	TRBJ1-3	CASSAEKAGNTIYF
15	TRBV27	TRBJ2-7	CASSLSTVAGYEQYF
13	TRBV28	TRBJ1-1	CASSLTGGTEAFF
15	TRBV27	TRBJ2-7	CASSLVWDSTYEQYF
16	TRBV6-9	TRBJ1-2	CASSYTLDGTYYGYTF
15	TRBV7-9	TRBJ1-1	CASSAPGGQNTEAFF
15	TRBV20-1	TRBJ2-3	CSAVGLAGRTDTQYF
16	TRBV4-3	TRBJ2-7	CASSPTLGQGLYEQYF
11	TRBV7-3	TRBJ2-2	CASSEAGELFF
15	TRBV27	TRBJ1-1	CASTRRTGRNTEAFF
17	TRBV4-3	TRBJ1-6	CASSQDHESSYNSPLHF
14	TRBV28	TRBJ2-3	CASSRVYRTDTQYF
13	TRBV6-1	TRBJ1-5	CASSVRLQQPQHF
18	TRBV7-2	TRBJ2-3	CASSVNPVSSASTDTQYF
17	TRBV7-8	TRBJ2-3	CASSFLGLAGSTDTQYF
14	TRBV28	TRBJ2-7	CATPPARSSYEQYF
14	TRBV5-4	TRBJ1-2	CASSWGQPAGGYTF
12	TRBV6-1	TRBJ2-1	CASSGSGHEQFF
13	TRBV4-1	TRBJ1-1	CASSHPRNTEAFF
12	TRBV10-3	TRBJ1-1	CAISVENTEAFF
15	TRBV6-1	TRBJ1-5	CASEMGHTSNQPQHF
15	TRBV7-6	TRBJ2-1	CASSFSAGDVNEQFF
12	TRBV7-2	TRBJ2-7	CASSGQGNVQYF
10	TRBV7-9	TRBJ1-1	CASSRTEAFF
10	TRBV11-1	TRBJ2-1	CASSGPTQFF
15	TRBV19	TRBJ2-7	CASSIAAGALGEQYF
15	TRBV20-1	TRBJ2-3	CSASPTGTSLDTQYF
15	TRBV27	TRBJ1-4	CASSLRRGSNEKLFF
14	TRBV2	TRBJ1-5	CASSGDRGPGPQHF
12	TRBV29-1	TRBJ1-5	CSSQLIYQPQHF
13	TRBV28	TRBJ2-4	CASSWDTSNIQYF
15	TRBV9	TRBJ2-7	CASSAGTSGNYEQYF
15	TRBV6-1	TRBJ2-1	CASRPGTGGRNEQFF
12	TRBV6-1	TRBJ2-5	CASSTQGQTQYF
16	TRBV2	TRBJ1-2	CASRQGQGRLGYGYTF